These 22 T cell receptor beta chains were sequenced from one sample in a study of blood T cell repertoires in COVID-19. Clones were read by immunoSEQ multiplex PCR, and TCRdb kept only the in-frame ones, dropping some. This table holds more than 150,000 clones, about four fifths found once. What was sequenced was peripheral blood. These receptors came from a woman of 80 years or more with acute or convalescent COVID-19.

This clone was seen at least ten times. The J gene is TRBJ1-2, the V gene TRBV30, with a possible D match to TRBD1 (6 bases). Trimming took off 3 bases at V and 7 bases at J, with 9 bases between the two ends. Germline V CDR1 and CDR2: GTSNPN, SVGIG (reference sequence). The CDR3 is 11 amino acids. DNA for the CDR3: TGTGCCTGGAGGCAGGGGTCTGGCTACACCTTC. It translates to CAWRQGSGYTF.

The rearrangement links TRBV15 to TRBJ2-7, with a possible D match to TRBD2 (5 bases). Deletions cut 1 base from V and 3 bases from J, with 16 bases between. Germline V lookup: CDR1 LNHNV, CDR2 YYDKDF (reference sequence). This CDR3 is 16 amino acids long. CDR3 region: CATSRGGYTSGYEQYF. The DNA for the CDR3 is TGTGCCACCAGCAGAGGAGGGTACACCTCGGGCTACGAGCAGTACTTC.

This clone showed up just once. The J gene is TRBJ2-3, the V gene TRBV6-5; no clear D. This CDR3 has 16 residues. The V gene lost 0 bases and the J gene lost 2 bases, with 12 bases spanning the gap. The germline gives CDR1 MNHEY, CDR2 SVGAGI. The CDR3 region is CASSYSKLIDTDTQYF. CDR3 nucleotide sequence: TGTGCCAGCAGTTACTCGAAACTAATCGACACAGATACGCAGTATTTT.

In DNA form, the CDR3 reads TGTGCCAGCTCACCGAAGACCGATGGAGGCGGGGAGCTGTTTTTT. The encoded protein is CASSPKTDGGGELFF. J is TRBJ2-2 and V is TRBV18; D perhaps matches TRBD2 (5 bases). Between the trimmed V and J ends, which lost 3 bases and 7 bases, there was a span of 15 bases. Germline CDR1 is KGHSH and CDR2 is LQKENI. The CDR3 consists of 15 residues. The full variable domain, in which reference TRBV18 and TRBJ2-2 provide the parts outside the CDR3, is NAGVMQNPRHLVRRRGQEARLRCSPMKGHSHVYWYRQLPEEGLKFMVYLQKENIIDESGMPKERFSAEFPKEGPSILRIQQVVRGDSAAYFCASSPKTDGGGELFFGEGSRLTVL.

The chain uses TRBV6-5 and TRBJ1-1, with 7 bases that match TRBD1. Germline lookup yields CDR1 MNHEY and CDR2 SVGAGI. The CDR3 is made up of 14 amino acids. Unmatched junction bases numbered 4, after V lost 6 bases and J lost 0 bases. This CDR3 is CASSRGQLNTEAFF. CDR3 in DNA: TGTGCCAGCAGCCGGGGACAGTTGAACACTGAAGCTTTCTTT.

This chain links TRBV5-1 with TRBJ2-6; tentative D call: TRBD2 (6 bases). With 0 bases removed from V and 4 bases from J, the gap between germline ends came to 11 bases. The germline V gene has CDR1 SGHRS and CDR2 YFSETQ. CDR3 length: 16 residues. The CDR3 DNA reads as TGCGCCAGCAGCTTGGTGCGGGGACCCGGGGCCAACGTCCTGACTTTC. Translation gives CASSLVRGPGANVLTF.

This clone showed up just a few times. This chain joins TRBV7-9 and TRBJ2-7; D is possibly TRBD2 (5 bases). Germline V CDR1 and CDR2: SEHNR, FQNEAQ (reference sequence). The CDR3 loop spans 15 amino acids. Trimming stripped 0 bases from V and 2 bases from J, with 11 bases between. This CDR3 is CASSLAGDITYEQYF. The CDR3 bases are TGTGCCAGCAGCTTAGCGGGAGACATTACCTACGAGCAGTACTTC.

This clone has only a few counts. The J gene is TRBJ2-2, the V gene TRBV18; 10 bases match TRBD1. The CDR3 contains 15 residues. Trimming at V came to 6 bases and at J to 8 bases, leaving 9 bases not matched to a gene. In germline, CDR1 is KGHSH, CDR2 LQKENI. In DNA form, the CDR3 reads TGTGCCAGCTCTCCCGGGACAGGGGCACGAGGGGAGCTGTTTTTT. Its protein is CASSPGTGARGELFF.

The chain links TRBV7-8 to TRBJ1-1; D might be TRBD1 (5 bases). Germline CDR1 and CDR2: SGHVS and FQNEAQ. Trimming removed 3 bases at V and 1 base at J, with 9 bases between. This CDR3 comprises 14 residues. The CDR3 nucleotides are TGTGCCAGCAGCTTGGGGAGGGGGAACACTGAAGCTTTCTTT. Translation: CASSLGRGNTEAFF.

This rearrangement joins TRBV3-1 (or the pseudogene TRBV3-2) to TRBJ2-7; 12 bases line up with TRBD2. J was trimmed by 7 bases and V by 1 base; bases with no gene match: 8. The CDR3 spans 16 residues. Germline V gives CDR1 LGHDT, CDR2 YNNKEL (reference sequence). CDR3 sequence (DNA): TGTGCCAGCAGCCAAGGACTAGCGGGAGTATCGGGTGAGCAGTACTTC. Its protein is CASSQGLAGVSGEQYF.

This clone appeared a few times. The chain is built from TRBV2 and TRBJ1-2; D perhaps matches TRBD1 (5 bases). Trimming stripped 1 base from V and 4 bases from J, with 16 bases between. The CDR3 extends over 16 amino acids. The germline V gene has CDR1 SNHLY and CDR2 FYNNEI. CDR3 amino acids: CASSEGVPGLGYGYTF. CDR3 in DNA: TGTGCCAGCAGTGAAGGGGTCCCAGGGCTGGGCTATGGCTACACCTTC.

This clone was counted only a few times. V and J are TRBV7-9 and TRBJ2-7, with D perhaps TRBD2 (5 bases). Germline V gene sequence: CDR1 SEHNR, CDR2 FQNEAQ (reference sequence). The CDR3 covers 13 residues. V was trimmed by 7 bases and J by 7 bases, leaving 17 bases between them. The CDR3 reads CASISGSTGEQYF. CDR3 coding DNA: TGTGCCAGCATATCCGGGTCTACGGGGGAGCAGTACTTC.

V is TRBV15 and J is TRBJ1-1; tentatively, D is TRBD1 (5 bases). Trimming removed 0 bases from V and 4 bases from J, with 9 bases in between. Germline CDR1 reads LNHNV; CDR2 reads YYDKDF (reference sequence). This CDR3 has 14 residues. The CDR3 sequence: CATSREETATEAFF. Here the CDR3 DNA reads TGTGCCACCAGCAGAGAGGAGACAGCCACTGAAGCTTTCTTT.

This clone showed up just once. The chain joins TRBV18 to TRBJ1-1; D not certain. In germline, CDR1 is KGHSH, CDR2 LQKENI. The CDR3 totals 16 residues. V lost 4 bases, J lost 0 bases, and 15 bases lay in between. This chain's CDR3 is CASSRMAGSVNTEAFF. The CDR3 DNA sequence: TGTGCCAGCTCACGGATGGCAGGCTCGGTGAACACTGAAGCTTTCTTT.

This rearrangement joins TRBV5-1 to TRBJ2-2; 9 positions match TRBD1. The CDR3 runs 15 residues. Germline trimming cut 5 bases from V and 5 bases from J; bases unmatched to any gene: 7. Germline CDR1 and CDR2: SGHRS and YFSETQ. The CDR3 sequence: CASRSNRGRTGELFF. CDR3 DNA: TGCGCCAGCAGATCCAACAGGGGGCGTACCGGGGAGCTGTTTTTT.

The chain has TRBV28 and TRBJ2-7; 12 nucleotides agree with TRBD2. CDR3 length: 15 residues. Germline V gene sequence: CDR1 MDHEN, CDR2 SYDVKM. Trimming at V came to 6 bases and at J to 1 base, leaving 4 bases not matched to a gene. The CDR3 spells CASSPLAGGSYEQYF. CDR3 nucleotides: TGTGCCAGCAGCCCTCTAGCGGGAGGGTCCTACGAGCAGTACTTC.

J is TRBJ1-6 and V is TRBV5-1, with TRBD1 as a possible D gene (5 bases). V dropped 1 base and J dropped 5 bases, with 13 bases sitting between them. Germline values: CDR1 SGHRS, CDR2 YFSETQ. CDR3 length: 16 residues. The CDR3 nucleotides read TGCGCCAGCAGCTTGCTCCCAGGGAGGGATAATTCACCCCTCCACTTT. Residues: CASSLLPGRDNSPLHF.

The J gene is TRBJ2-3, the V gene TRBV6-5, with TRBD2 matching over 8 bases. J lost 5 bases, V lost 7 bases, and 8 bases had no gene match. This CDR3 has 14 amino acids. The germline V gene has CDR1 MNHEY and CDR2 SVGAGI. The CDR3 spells CASNLAGLRDTQYF. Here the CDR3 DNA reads TGTGCCAGCAACCTAGCGGGTTTACGAGATACGCAGTATTTT.

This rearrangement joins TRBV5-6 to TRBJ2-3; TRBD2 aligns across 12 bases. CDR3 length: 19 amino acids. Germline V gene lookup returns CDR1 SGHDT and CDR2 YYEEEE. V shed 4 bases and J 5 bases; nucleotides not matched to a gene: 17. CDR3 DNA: TGTGCCAGCAGCAATCTTGGACTAGCGGGGCTGGGCGGAGAAGATACGCAGTATTTT. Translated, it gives CASSNLGLAGLGGEDTQYF.

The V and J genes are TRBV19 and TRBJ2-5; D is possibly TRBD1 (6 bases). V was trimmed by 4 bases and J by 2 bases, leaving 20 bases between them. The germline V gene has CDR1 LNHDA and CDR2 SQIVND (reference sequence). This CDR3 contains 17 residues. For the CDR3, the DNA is TGTGCCAGTAGTACATCGCGGCAGGGGAATACACAAGAGACCCAGTACTTC. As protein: CASSTSRQGNTQETQYF.

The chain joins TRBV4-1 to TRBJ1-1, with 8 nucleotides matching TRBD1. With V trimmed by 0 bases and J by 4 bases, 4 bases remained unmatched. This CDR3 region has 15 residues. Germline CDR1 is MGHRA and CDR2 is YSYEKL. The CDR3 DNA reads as TGCGCCAGCAGCCAAGATCAGGGGGCGGTCACTGAAGCTTTCTTT. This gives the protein CASSQDQGAVTEAFF.

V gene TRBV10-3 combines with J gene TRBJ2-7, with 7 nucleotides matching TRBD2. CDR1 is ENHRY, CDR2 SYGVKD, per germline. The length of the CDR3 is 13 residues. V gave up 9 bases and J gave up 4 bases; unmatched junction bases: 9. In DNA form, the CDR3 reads TGTGCCATGGGGGGGGATATTGTATACGAGCAGTACTTC. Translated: CAMGGDIVYEQYF.